Presented here are 20 T cell receptor beta chains from one specimen sequenced in a study of cytomegalovirus exposure and HLA in healthy donors. Data came from immunoSEQ multiplex PCR; TCRdb stores just in-frame clones and leaves some out. The sample gives some 41,000 clones, 93% of which show up once; approximately 2.1% is in the top ten. Sequencing was carried out using PBMCs. The receptors stem from a woman between 18 and 29 years old in good health and CMV-seronegative.

V is TRBV2 and J is TRBJ2-1; 8 bases fit TRBD1. V lost 5 bases to trimming and J lost 9 bases; unmatched junction nucleotides: 9. Germline lookup yields CDR1 SNHLY and CDR2 FYNNEI. This CDR3 has 14 residues. The CDR3 spells CASSKQGAVSEQFF. The DNA of the CDR3 is TGTGCCAGCAGTAAGCAGGGGGCGGTTAGTGAGCAGTTCTTC. The entire variable domain, with the rest obtained from reference TRBV2 and TRBJ2-1, is as follows: EPEVTQTPSHQVTQMGQEVILRCVPISNHLYFYWYRQILGQKVEFLVSFYNNEISEKSEIFDDQFSVERPDGSNFTLKIRSTKLEDSAMYFCASSKQGAVSEQFFGPGTRLTVL.

The J gene is TRBJ1-5, the V gene TRBV6-5; D perhaps matches TRBD1 (6 bases). V was shortened by 0 bases and J by 5 bases, with 11 bases between the two germline ends. The CDR3 is 15 amino acids. Germline-derived CDR1 and CDR2 are MNHEY and SVGAGI. CDR3 sequence reads: CASSYSGRGDQPQHF. The CDR3 DNA is TGTGCCAGCAGTTACTCTGGGAGGGGGGATCAGCCCCAGCATTTT.

V usage is TRBV5-4 and J usage is TRBJ1-2; a weak D match, TRBD1 (5 bases). V was trimmed by 4 bases and J by 3 bases, leaving 13 bases between them. The CDR3 contains 14 residues. The V gene's germline CDR1 is SGHNT and CDR2 YYREEE (reference sequence). The CDR3 DNA reads TGTGCCAGCAGCATGGGACTGGCAGACTATGGCTACACCTTC. It encodes CASSMGLADYGYTF.

The CDR3 DNA follows: TGCGCCAGCAGCCAAGGGGACTACGCCTCAATTCACGAGCAGTACTTC. Its protein is CASSQGDYASIHEQYF. V usage is TRBV4-1 and J usage is TRBJ2-7, with 7 bases lining up with TRBD2. Germline values: CDR1 MGHRA, CDR2 YSYEKL. V shed 1 base, J shed 5 bases, and the junction held 11 bases outside the gene matches. The CDR3 covers 16 residues.

The chain carries TRBV6-1 and TRBJ2-2; 7 nucleotides align to TRBD1. Germline V gene lookup returns CDR1 MNHNS and CDR2 SASEGT. The V and J ends lost 7 bases and 5 bases, in that order; junction bases with no gene match: 7. The CDR3 is made up of 14 amino acids. For the CDR3, the DNA is TGTGCCAGCAACTCCGGGACAGATACCGGGGAGCTGTTTTTT. Translating gives CASNSGTDTGELFF.

The V and J genes are TRBV5-4 and TRBJ2-1; possible D gene TRBD1, 6 bases. The V end lost 0 bases, the J end lost 3 bases, and 7 bases lay between the germline ends. The CDR3 extends over 14 amino acids. The germline CDR1 and CDR2 sequences are SGHNT and YYREEE (reference sequence). CDR3 nucleotides: TGTGCCAGCAGCTTGGGACAGGACTACAATGAGCAGTTCTTC. Its translation: CASSLGQDYNEQFF.

The CDR3 nucleotides read TGCGCCAGCAGTCCAGGGACTAGCGGGGGTCAAGCAGATACGCAGTATTTT. It is translated as CASSPGTSGGQADTQYF. This chain connects TRBV5-1 to TRBJ2-3; TRBD2 aligns across 14 bases. The CDR3 is made up of 17 amino acids. Germline V lookup: CDR1 SGHRS, CDR2 YFSETQ. After removal of 5 bases from V and 4 bases from J, the junction contained 9 bases not matched to a gene.

This chain connects TRBV27 to TRBJ1-1; D is unclear. The CDR3 runs to 14 residues. With 0 bases removed from V and 4 bases from J, the gap between germline ends came to 9 bases. Germline V gene sequence: CDR1 MNHEY, CDR2 SMNVEV (reference sequence). CDR3 amino acids: CASSLSTRGTEAFF. The DNA of the CDR3 is TGTGCCAGCAGTTTATCGACCCGGGGCACTGAAGCTTTCTTT.

This clone was recorded only once. The chain recombines TRBV19 with TRBJ2-3; D may be TRBD1 (6 bases). The germline V and J ends were trimmed by 4 bases and 1 base, with 9 bases remaining between them. This CDR3 comprises 14 residues. Germline assignment: CDR1 LNHDA and CDR2 SQIVND (reference sequence). CDR3: CASSTAGGTDTQYF. In DNA form, the CDR3 reads TGTGCCAGTAGTACGGCAGGGGGCACAGATACGCAGTATTTT.

This chain joins TRBV11-3 and TRBJ2-1; D is unresolved. The CDR3 contains 14 residues. The V end lost 0 bases, the J end lost 0 bases, and 3 bases lay between the germline ends. Germline CDR1 SGHNT, CDR2 YENEEA. The CDR3 is CASSLDSSYNEQFF. The DNA for the CDR3 is TGTGCCAGCAGCTTAGACTCCTCCTACAATGAGCAGTTCTTC.

The chain is built from TRBV6-6 and TRBJ1-1; tentative D call: TRBD1 (6 bases). The germline gives CDR1 MNHNY, CDR2 SVGAGI (reference sequence). V was trimmed by 6 bases and J by 1 base, leaving 12 bases between them. This CDR3 has 14 residues. This CDR3 reads CASRHREPNTEAFF. In DNA, the CDR3 is TGTGCCAGCAGGCACAGGGAACCGAACACTGAAGCTTTCTTT.

This chain connects TRBV2 to TRBJ2-1, with 8 bases lining up with TRBD2. The germline V gene encodes CDR1 SNHLY and CDR2 FYNNEI. Trimming removed 6 bases from V and 2 bases from J; junction bases left unmatched: 6. This CDR3 has 15 amino acids. The CDR3 coding sequence is TGTGCCAGCAGAGTAACTAGCGGACCCTACAATGAGCAGTTCTTC. Its protein product is CASRVTSGPYNEQFF.

The V and J genes are TRBV4-2 and TRBJ2-1, with 8 positions matching TRBD2. The CDR3 runs 16 residues. Germline V lookup: CDR1 LGHNA, CDR2 YNFKEQ. V was clipped by 3 bases and J by 5 bases; unmatched bases: 9. This chain's CDR3 is CASSHFGLADDNEQFF. The CDR3 nucleotides are TGTGCCAGCAGCCACTTCGGACTAGCCGACGACAATGAGCAGTTCTTC.

V gene TRBV18 combines with J gene TRBJ2-5, with 8 bases matching TRBD1. The J segment lost 5 bases and the V segment lost 3 bases, leaving 14 bases of the junction unmatched. The CDR3 length is 17 residues. Germline CDR1 is KGHSH and CDR2 is LQKENI. Here the CDR3 DNA reads TGTGCCAGCTCACCTCCACTACAGGGGGAAGGTAGCGAGACCCAGTACTTC. This translates into CASSPPLQGEGSETQYF.

This chain joins TRBV15 and TRBJ1-4; D is possibly TRBD1 (5 bases). The germline V gene has CDR1 LNHNV and CDR2 YYDKDF (reference sequence). V lost 9 bases to trimming and J lost 0 bases, with 11 bases between them. The CDR3 runs to 14 residues. Here the CDR3 reads CATTPGATNEKLFF. CDR3 coding DNA: TGTGCCACAACACCGGGGGCAACTAATGAAAAACTGTTTTTT.

The chain carries TRBV27 and TRBJ2-2, with D tentatively TRBD1 (6 bases). V dropped 2 bases and J dropped 3 bases, with 7 bases sitting between them. The germline CDR1 and CDR2 sequences are MNHEY and SMNVEV (reference sequence). There are 14 residues in the CDR3. The CDR3 loop is CASSLRQDTGELFF. CDR3 DNA: TGTGCCAGCAGTTTAAGACAGGACACCGGGGAGCTGTTTTTT.

CDR3 DNA sequence: TGTGCCAGCAGCTTGGTAGGGAAGGGGAACTATGGCTACACCTTC. This gives the protein CASSLVGKGNYGYTF. This chain joins TRBV5-5 and TRBJ1-2; tentatively, D is TRBD1 (5 bases). Trimming took off 0 bases at V and 2 bases at J, with 11 bases between the two ends. The CDR3 loop spans 15 amino acids. In germline, CDR1 is SGHKS, CDR2 YYEKEE (reference sequence).

The V gene is TRBV28, the J gene TRBJ2-1, with D maybe TRBD2 (6 bases). In germline, CDR1 is MDHEN, CDR2 SYDVKM. This CDR3 is built from 14 residues. The V end lost 6 bases, the J end lost 3 bases, and 12 bases lay between the germline ends. The CDR3 loop is CASRTGLHYNEQFF. CDR3 nucleotides: TGTGCCAGCAGAACGGGACTCCACTACAATGAGCAGTTCTTC.

As DNA, the CDR3 is TGTGCCACCTGGACAGGCTACGAGCAGTACTTC. As protein: CATWTGYEQYF. The gene calls are TRBV19 and TRBJ2-7; 7 bases are shared with TRBD1. Germline V gene data show CDR1 as LNHDA and CDR2 as SQIVND (reference sequence). This CDR3 has 11 residues. With V trimmed by 10 bases and J by 3 bases, 3 bases remained unmatched.

The chain uses TRBV18 and TRBJ1-5, with D possibly matching TRBD1 (5 bases). The CDR3 is 14 amino acids. The germline V gene has CDR1 KGHSH and CDR2 LQKENI. Deletions cut 3 bases from V and 7 bases from J, with 13 bases between. The CDR3, as DNA: TGTGCCAGCTCACCTTGGGGGGGAGAGCAGCCCCAGCATTTT. Translating it yields CASSPWGGEQPQHF. Looking up the rest from reference TRBV18 and TRBJ1-5 gives the full variable domain: NAGVMQNPRHLVRRRGQEARLRCSPMKGHSHVYWYRQLPEEGLKFMVYLQKENIIDESGMPKERFSAEFPKEGPSILRIQQVVRGDSAAYFCASSPWGGEQPQHFGDGTRLSIL.